This paragraph covers one T cell receptor beta chain sequence. This entry comes from a study of T cell changes during pregnancy in multiple sclerosis. The V gene's germline CDR1 is SEHNR and CDR2 FQNEAQ (reference sequence). V dropped 6 bases and J dropped 5 bases, with 19 bases sitting between them. CDR3 length: 15 residues. Measured with immunoSEQ multiplex PCR; TCRdb has only the in-frame clones, and not every one. This table has about 83,000 clones, 90% to 95% appearing once. This sample comprised peripheral blood, obtained in the second trimester of pregnancy. This rearrangement joins TRBV7-9 to TRBJ1-1, with a tentative D call TRBD1 (5 bases). The sequence was obtained from a female donor with multiple sclerosis, enrolled in a pregnancy study. CDR3 sequence: CASRPRVGGGTEAFF. The CDR3 DNA is TGTGCCAGCAGACCCCGTGTCGGGGGAGGGACTGAAGCTTTCTTT. Supplemented by reference TRBV7-9 and TRBJ1-1, the full variable domain reads DTGVSQNPRHKITKRGQNVTFRCDPISEHNRLYWYRQTLGQGPEFLTYFQNEAQLEKSRLLSDRFSAERPKGSFSTLEIQRTEQGDSAMYLCASRPRVGGGTEAFFGQGTRLTVV.